This T cell receptor (beta chain) was identified during a study of Graves' ophthalmopathy and Graves' hyperthyroidism. At the level of the study: Prior to any treatment, peripheral blood was collected at the time of initial diagnosis.

The germline V gene encodes CDR1 SGDLS and CDR2 YYNGEE. The V and J ends lost 2 bases and 1 base respectively, with 9 bases between them. This CDR3 spans 14 amino acids. Concerning this clonotype: Antigen: not known.

Amplified TCR beta CDR3 regions were obtained using RNA transcripts as template. The authors performed first-round RT-PCR with HTBI primers and then a second-round multiplex PCR. TCRdb called the multiplex PCR reads again in MiXCR, with one record for every CDR3 protein. The sample carries 35,000 to 50,000 distinct CDR3 sequences, approximately 46% recorded once. Study observations and caveats: Detected in blood as well were most expanded thyroid clonotypes with frequency above 0.001.

Material: peripheral blood. This TCR came from an adult woman with stable Graves' hyperthyroidism. The chain is built from TRBV9 and TRBJ1-1, with unresolved D. This chain's CDR3 is CASSVSEANTEAFF. The CDR3 nucleotides are TGTGCCAGCAGCGTTTCGGAGGCGAACACTGAAGCTTTCTTT. Drawing the rest from reference TRBV9 and TRBJ1-1, the complete variable domain is DSGVTQTPKHLITATGQRVTLRCSPRSGDLSVYWYQQSLDQGLQFLIQYYNGEERAKGNILERFSAQQFPDLHSELNLSSLELGDSALYFCASSVSEANTEAFFGQGTRLTVV.